A selection of T cell receptor beta chains follows, all from one sample in a study of blood T cell repertoires in COVID-19. Generated by immunoSEQ multiplex PCR, the TCRdb table keeps only in-frame clones and is missing some. The profile shows under 130,000 clones, approximately 85% of them singletons. Material: peripheral blood. Source of these receptors: a man aged 45 to 65 with acute or convalescent COVID-19. The CDR3 runs from the conserved cysteine through the conserved F or W. The order of the fields is clone size, J gene, CDR3 length, V gene, D gene, CDR3 protein, CDR3 DNA. A D gene is named only where the DNA matches it firmly. Expanded clones are given a class, and other clones once, few, many or no size at all.

abundance: NA
j_gene: TRBJ1-4
len: 13
v_gene: TRBV15
d_gene: NA
CDR3aa: CATSRDYAGGLFF
CDR3nt: TGTGCCACCAGCAGAGATTACGCAGGTGGACTGTTTTTT

abundance: NA
j_gene: TRBJ2-1
len: 14
v_gene: TRBV10-2
d_gene: TRBD2
CDR3aa: CASRRTSGSNEQFF
CDR3nt: TGCGCCAGCAGGCGGACTAGCGGGAGCAATGAGCAGTTCTTC

abundance: NA
j_gene: TRBJ1-4
len: 14
v_gene: TRBV28
d_gene: TRBD1
CDR3aa: CASISWTGHEKLFF
CDR3nt: TGTGCCAGCATCTCCTGGACAGGGCATGAAAAACTGTTTTTT

abundance: NA
j_gene: TRBJ2-4
len: 15
v_gene: TRBV11-3
d_gene: NA
CDR3aa: CASSLGGTRGNIQYF
CDR3nt: TGTGCCAGCAGCTTAGGAGGGACACGAGGAAACATTCAGTACTTC

abundance: NA
j_gene: TRBJ2-7
len: 13
v_gene: TRBV28
d_gene: NA
CDR3aa: CASIPPTGFEQYF
CDR3nt: TGTGCCAGCATCCCACCTACAGGGTTCGAGCAGTACTTC

abundance: NA
j_gene: TRBJ2-3
len: 17
v_gene: TRBV28
d_gene: TRBD2
CDR3aa: CASSFRKREVSPDTQYF
CDR3nt: TGTGCCAGCAGTTTTCGAAAGCGGGAGGTTTCGCCAGATACGCAGTATTTT

abundance: NA
j_gene: TRBJ2-2
len: 15
v_gene: TRBV7-7
d_gene: NA
CDR3aa: CASSLAPIQTGELFF
CDR3nt: TGTGCTAGCAGCTTAGCTCCAATACAGACCGGGGAGCTGTTTTTT

abundance: NA
j_gene: TRBJ2-7
len: 14
v_gene: TRBV11-3
d_gene: TRBD2
CDR3aa: CASSLTSGRGEQYF
CDR3nt: TGTGCCAGCAGTTTGACTAGCGGGAGGGGCGAGCAGTACTTC

abundance: NA
j_gene: TRBJ2-7
len: 14
v_gene: TRBV11-3
d_gene: TRBD1
CDR3aa: CASSFGQGTYEQYF
CDR3nt: TGTGCCAGCAGCTTTGGACAGGGTACCTACGAGCAGTACTTC

abundance: NA
j_gene: TRBJ2-7
len: 14
v_gene: TRBV2
d_gene: TRBD2
CDR3aa: CASRPTSGTYEQYF
CDR3nt: TGTGCCAGCAGACCGACTAGCGGGACCTACGAGCAGTACTTC

abundance: NA
j_gene: TRBJ1-5
len: 14
v_gene: TRBV19
d_gene: NA
CDR3aa: CASSQTGSNQPQHF
CDR3nt: TGTGCCAGTAGTCAGACTGGTAGCAATCAGCCCCAGCATTTT

abundance: once
j_gene: TRBJ2-2
len: 15
v_gene: TRBV9
d_gene: NA
CDR3aa: CASSVAGTYTGELFF
CDR3nt: TGTGCCAGCAGCGTAGCAGGGACTTACACCGGGGAGCTGTTTTTT

abundance: NA
j_gene: TRBJ2-1
len: 13
v_gene: TRBV5-1
d_gene: NA
CDR3aa: CASSQGSRNEQFF
CDR3nt: TGCGCCAGCAGCCAGGGTTCCCGGAATGAGCAGTTCTTC

abundance: NA
j_gene: TRBJ2-7
len: 16
v_gene: TRBV2
d_gene: NA
CDR3aa: CASSEAVGLSSYEQYF
CDR3nt: TGTGCCAGCAGTGAAGCGGTCGGGTTGAGCTCCTACGAGCAGTACTTC

abundance: NA
j_gene: TRBJ2-1
len: 15
v_gene: TRBV7-3
d_gene: NA
CDR3aa: CASSLDRTDYNEQFF
CDR3nt: TGTGCCAGCAGCTTAGACAGGACAGATTACAATGAGCAGTTCTTC

abundance: NA
j_gene: TRBJ2-7
len: 15
v_gene: TRBV4-2
d_gene: TRBD2
CDR3aa: CASSQEWTSDYEQYF
CDR3nt: TGTGCCAGCAGCCAAGAATGGACTAGCGACTACGAGCAGTACTTC

abundance: NA
j_gene: TRBJ2-4
len: 14
v_gene: TRBV11-2
d_gene: NA
CDR3aa: CASSLVPVEGIQYF
CDR3nt: TGTGCCAGCAGCTTAGTACCGGTGGAGGGCATTCAGTACTTC

abundance: NA
j_gene: TRBJ2-7
len: 15
v_gene: TRBV6-5
d_gene: NA
CDR3aa: CASSTEGQGWYEQYF
CDR3nt: TGTGCCAGCAGTACCGAGGGTCAGGGGTGGTACGAGCAGTACTTC

abundance: NA
j_gene: TRBJ1-1
len: 14
v_gene: TRBV18
d_gene: TRBD1
CDR3aa: CASSDTLQGAWAFF
CDR3nt: TGTGCCAGCTCAGACACCTTACAGGGGGCCTGGGCTTTCTTT

abundance: few
j_gene: TRBJ1-5
len: 14
v_gene: TRBV7-9
d_gene: NA
CDR3aa: CASSPTSNPSPQHF
CDR3nt: TGTGCCAGCAGCCCGACTTCGAACCCGTCGCCCCAGCATTTT

abundance: NA
j_gene: TRBJ2-7
len: 13
v_gene: TRBV11-3
d_gene: NA
CDR3aa: CASSLAHGYEQYF
CDR3nt: TGTGCCAGCAGCCTTGCTCACGGCTACGAGCAGTACTTC

abundance: NA
j_gene: TRBJ1-1
len: 15
v_gene: TRBV14
d_gene: TRBD1
CDR3aa: CASSQQTGGLGEAFF
CDR3nt: TGTGCCAGCAGCCAACAGACAGGGGGCTTAGGTGAAGCTTTCTTT

abundance: once
j_gene: TRBJ1-1
len: 13
v_gene: TRBV7-9
d_gene: NA
CDR3aa: CASSLVENTEAFF
CDR3nt: TGTGCCAGCAGCTTAGTAGAGAACACTGAAGCTTTCTTT

abundance: once
j_gene: TRBJ1-2
len: 14
v_gene: TRBV11-3
d_gene: NA
CDR3aa: CASSRTTGFAGYTF
CDR3nt: TGTGCCAGCAGCCGTACTACAGGGTTCGCTGGCTACACCTTC

abundance: NA
j_gene: TRBJ1-2
len: 16
v_gene: TRBV18
d_gene: TRBD1
CDR3aa: CASSPPGVRTGYGYTF
CDR3nt: TGTGCCAGCTCACCTCCAGGCGTCAGGACAGGCTATGGCTACACCTTC

abundance: NA
j_gene: TRBJ1-1
len: 18
v_gene: TRBV10-3
d_gene: NA
CDR3aa: CAISEGAGGASGNTEAFF
CDR3nt: TGTGCCATCAGTGAGGGCGCCGGGGGGGCGTCGGGGAACACTGAAGCTTTCTTT

abundance: NA
j_gene: TRBJ2-1
len: 15
v_gene: TRBV2
d_gene: NA
CDR3aa: CASRRQISSYNEQFF
CDR3nt: TGTGCCAGCAGGCGACAGATAAGCTCCTACAATGAGCAGTTCTTC

abundance: once
j_gene: TRBJ2-7
len: 15
v_gene: TRBV5-4
d_gene: TRBD1
CDR3aa: CASSPGQGASYEQYF
CDR3nt: TGTGCCAGCAGCCCGGGACAGGGGGCCTCCTACGAGCAGTACTTC

abundance: NA
j_gene: TRBJ2-1
len: 14
v_gene: TRBV6-4
d_gene: TRBD2
CDR3aa: CASSPWDGRNEQFF
CDR3nt: TGTGCCAGCAGTCCCTGGGACGGGAGGAATGAGCAGTTCTTC

abundance: NA
j_gene: TRBJ1-2
len: 13
v_gene: TRBV27
d_gene: NA
CDR3aa: CASSWETGIGYTF
CDR3nt: TGTGCCAGCAGTTGGGAGACAGGAATCGGCTACACCTTC

abundance: NA
j_gene: TRBJ1-3
len: 13
v_gene: TRBV19
d_gene: NA
CDR3aa: CASSNSIGNTIYF
CDR3nt: TGTGCCAGTAGTAACAGTATTGGAAACACCATATATTTT

abundance: NA
j_gene: TRBJ2-1
len: 16
v_gene: TRBV10-1
d_gene: TRBD1
CDR3aa: CASSESTGISYNEQFF
CDR3nt: TGCGCCAGCAGTGAGTCGACAGGGATTTCCTACAATGAGCAGTTCTTC

abundance: NA
j_gene: TRBJ2-7
len: 16
v_gene: TRBV4-1
d_gene: TRBD1
CDR3aa: CASSQDDRGHSYEQYF
CDR3nt: TGCGCCAGCAGCCAAGACGACAGGGGTCACTCCTACGAGCAGTACTTC

abundance: NA
j_gene: TRBJ2-7
len: 14
v_gene: TRBV2
d_gene: TRBD1
CDR3aa: CASNRQGYTYEQYF
CDR3nt: TGTGCCAGCAACCGACAGGGCTACACCTACGAGCAGTACTTC

abundance: NA
j_gene: TRBJ1-2
len: 16
v_gene: TRBV6-5
d_gene: TRBD1
CDR3aa: CASSYGQGHWALGYTF
CDR3nt: TGTGCCAGCAGTTATGGACAGGGACACTGGGCACTTGGCTACACCTTC

abundance: NA
j_gene: TRBJ1-2
len: 13
v_gene: TRBV15
d_gene: NA
CDR3aa: CATSRDSEQGHTF
CDR3nt: TGTGCCACCAGCAGAGATAGTGAGCAGGGGCACACCTTC

abundance: few
j_gene: TRBJ1-2
len: 12
v_gene: TRBV10-3
d_gene: TRBD1
CDR3aa: CAISDRAYGYTF
CDR3nt: TGTGCCATCAGCGACAGGGCCTATGGCTACACCTTC

abundance: NA
j_gene: TRBJ2-1
len: 14
v_gene: TRBV11-2
d_gene: NA
CDR3aa: CASSFGGQYNEQFF
CDR3nt: TGTGCCAGCAGCTTCGGGGGGCAGTACAATGAGCAGTTCTTC

abundance: NA
j_gene: TRBJ1-1
len: 14
v_gene: TRBV7-8
d_gene: NA
CDR3aa: CASSLEHSETEAFF
CDR3nt: TGTGCCAGCAGCTTAGAACATTCAGAAACTGAAGCTTTCTTT

abundance: NA
j_gene: TRBJ2-3
len: 14
v_gene: TRBV9
d_gene: NA
CDR3aa: CASTRRPGTDTQYF
CDR3nt: TGTGCCAGCACTCGGAGACCGGGCACAGATACGCAGTATTTT

abundance: NA
j_gene: TRBJ2-3
len: 14
v_gene: TRBV5-1
d_gene: TRBD1
CDR3aa: CASSLGGGTDTQYF
CDR3nt: TGCGCCAGCAGCTTGGGAGGGGGCACGGATACGCAGTATTTT